Listed here is a single T cell receptor (beta chain). 60 Vbeta and 13 Jbeta primers were used in PCR. Using immunoSEQ multiplex PCR, the repertoire was profiled, and TCRdb retains in-frame clones only, with some absent. The profile shows approximately 110,000 clones, less than 75% of them singletons. This sample was included in a study of cytomegalovirus exposure and HLA in healthy donors. This receptor was obtained from a man aged 35-49 years in good health and CMV-seropositive. The specimen sequenced was PBMCs.

CDR3 nucleotide sequence: TGTGCCAGCAGCAGGGACAGGAACACCGGGGAGCTGTTTTTT. It is translated as CASSRDRNTGELFF. The chain has TRBV7-3 and TRBJ2-2; 7 positions agree with TRBD1. CDR1 is SGHTA and CDR2 is FQGTGA in the germline V gene. This CDR3 is built from 14 residues. Trimming removed 5 bases from V and 1 base from J; junction bases left unmatched: 1.